This T cell receptor (beta chain) appears in the sequencing data of a study of T-cell reconstitution after alpha-beta-depleted transplantation in children. CDR3 length equals 13 residues. Germline CDR1 SGHVS, CDR2 FQNEAQ. V shed 2 bases and J shed 2 bases, with 6 bases lying between them. The TCRbeta library incorporated unique molecular identifiers. One entry per CDR3 protein results from TCRdb running MiXCR on the PCR reads. The sample lists some 640,000 distinct CDR3 sequences; approximately 17% were seen once. This clonotype was observed a handful of times. This specimen consisted of PBMCs from the stem cell graft donor, obtained from the stem cell graft. The J gene is TRBJ1-1, the V gene TRBV7-8; no firm D call. The TCR comes from a human donor who donated a stem cell graft to a child with acute myeloid leukemia. In nucleotides, the CDR3 is TGTGCCAGCAGCTTACCGCCCAACACTGAAGCTTTCTTT. It codes for CASSLPPNTEAFF.